Below, one TCR beta chain is given with its context. As yet, its antigen is unknown. The sample is drawn from a study of T cell responses to AZD1222 COVID-19 vaccine. General observations from the study: White British people made up most donors, females outnumbered males, and clonal diversity was possibly underestimated. Receipt of two AZD1222 doses was followed by a rise in Spike-specific TCR breadth and depth.

V lost 4 bases and J lost 3, with 22 bases in between. Germline V gives CDR1 KGHSH, CDR2 LQKENI. The CDR3 loop spans 17 amino acids. Repertoires were generated with immunoSEQ multiplex PCR, while TCRdb's copy carries only in-frame clones and drops some. The sample consists of about 150,000 clones, 90% of them appearing once. The TCR originated in an adult who received the AZD1222 COVID-19 vaccine. Sequencing was performed on peripheral blood, taken 28 days after the second AZD1222 dose. The V gene is TRBV18, the J gene TRBJ2-7; D uncertain. CDR3 amino acids: CASSLGVLLKSNYEQYF. The CDR3 DNA reads as TGTGCCAGCTCACTAGGAGTCCTACTGAAGTCCAACTACGAGCAGTACTTC. Supplemented by reference TRBV18 and TRBJ2-7, the full variable domain reads NAGVMQNPRHLVRRRGQEARLRCSPMKGHSHVYWYRQLPEEGLKFMVYLQKENIIDESGMPKERFSAEFPKEGPSILRIQQVVRGDSAAYFCASSLGVLLKSNYEQYFGPGTRLTVT.